A selection of T cell receptor beta chains follows, all from one sample in a study of T cells in Graves' hyperthyroidism and ophthalmopathy. TCRdb re-derived calls from the multiplex PCR reads in MiXCR, one entry per CDR3 protein. The table has about 160,000 distinct CDR3 sequences, roughly 10% seen once; the top ten hold less than 25%. The sequencing input was blood. The receptor source for this set is a woman younger than 30 with Graves' hyperthyroidism that later progressed to Graves' ophthalmopathy. The CDR3 runs from the conserved cysteine through the conserved F or W. D genes are given only for firm matches. Clone size is given for some rows only: seen once, a few or many times, or a class if the clone is expanded.

size,V,J,D,CDR3,DNA
few,TRBV6-1,TRBJ1-2,-,CASSHSGGGGYTF,TGTGCCAGCAGTCACAGCGGGGGGGGTGGCTACACCTTC
few,TRBV9,TRBJ1-4,TRBD1,CASSVEGQGNEKLFF,TGTGCCAGCAGCGTAGAGGGACAGGGGAATGAAAAACTGTTTTTT
many,TRBV15,TRBJ2-7,-,CATSPGGLFSYEQYF,TGTGCCACCAGCCCCGGAGGGTTGTTCTCCTACGAGCAGTACTTC
-,TRBV19,TRBJ1-5,-,CASRGAFGQPQHF,TGTGCCAGTCGCGGGGCATTTGGGCAGCCCCAGCATTTT
few,TRBV27,TRBJ2-2,-,CASGPGELFF,TGTGCCAGCGGCCCCGGGGAGCTGTTTTTT
many,TRBV20-1,TRBJ1-6,TRBD1,CSARGQPDFNSPLHF,TGCAGTGCTAGGGGACAGCCCGATTTTAATTCACCCCTCCACTTT
many,TRBV28,TRBJ2-1,-,CASSFRGYSYNEQFF,TGTGCCAGCAGTTTTCGGGGGTACTCCTACAATGAGCAGTTCTTC
many,TRBV6-6,TRBJ2-5,TRBD2,CASSYGGTSGEQETQYF,TGTGCCAGCAGTTACGGTGGGACTAGCGGGGAACAAGAGACCCAGTACTTC
many,TRBV2,TRBJ1-1,TRBD1,CASRDNLGQGSGAEAFF,TGTGCCAGCAGGGACAACCTAGGACAGGGGTCCGGCGCTGAAGCTTTCTTT
many,TRBV13,TRBJ2-3,TRBD2,CASSLRSGATDTQYF,TGTGCCAGCAGCTTACGAAGCGGGGCAACAGATACGCAGTATTTT
many,TRBV10-2,TRBJ2-5,-,CASNRGRTAKETQYF,TGCGCCAGCAACCGGGGACGGACAGCCAAAGAGACCCAGTACTTC
many,TRBV5-5,TRBJ2-3,TRBD1,CASSSGQAYTDTQYF,TGTGCCAGCAGCTCGGGACAGGCGTATACAGATACGCAGTATTTT
few,TRBV18,TRBJ1-5,TRBD1,CASSPRDRGSSNQPQHF,TGTGCCAGCTCACCCCGGGACAGGGGGAGTAGCAATCAGCCCCAGCATTTT
-,TRBV19,TRBJ1-2,TRBD1,CASSSPNPGQSYGYTF,TGTGCCAGTAGCAGTCCCAACCCGGGACAGAGCTATGGCTACACCTTC
few,TRBV7-9,TRBJ2-2,TRBD2,CASSPSVGGGLSGELFF,TGTGCCAGCAGCCCCTCCGTTGGGGGAGGGTTGTCCGGGGAGCTGTTTTTT
many,TRBV5-5,TRBJ2-4,-,CASSSREAGKNIQYF,TGTGCCAGCAGCTCCAGGGAGGCGGGCAAAAACATTCAGTACTTC
few,TRBV5-1,TRBJ1-6,-,CASSLELGDNSPLHF,TGCGCCAGCAGCTTGGAGTTGGGGGATAATTCACCCCTCCACTTT
-,TRBV9,TRBJ2-1,-,CASSTSGANEQFF,TGTGCCAGCAGCACATCCGGGGCCAATGAGCAGTTCTTC
many,TRBV12-3/TRBV12-4,TRBJ1-2,-,CASSFYPGSNYGYTF,TGTGCCAGCAGTTTTTATCCAGGCAGTAACTATGGCTACACCTTC
-,TRBV19,TRBJ1-6,TRBD1,CASSAGGHSPLHF,TGTGCCAGTAGTGCAGGGGGCCATTCACCCCTCCACTTT
many,TRBV6-1,TRBJ2-7,-,CAIAPLYEQYF,TGTGCCATCGCACCGCTCTACGAGCAGTACTTC
-,TRBV18,TRBJ1-1,-,CASSPPYRQPGSEAFF,TGTGCCAGCTCACCACCGTATCGGCAGCCGGGAAGTGAAGCTTTCTTT
-,TRBV7-6,TRBJ2-2,TRBD2,CASRGGYTGELFF,TGTGCCAGCCGCGGGGGATACACCGGGGAGCTGTTTTTT
many,TRBV28,TRBJ1-1,-,CASRRGVTEAFF,TGTGCCAGCAGGCGGGGAGTCACTGAAGCTTTCTTT
many,TRBV12-3/TRBV12-4,TRBJ1-2,-,CASSAPRQLANYGYTF,TGTGCCAGCAGTGCCCCCCGGCAGTTAGCTAACTATGGCTACACCTTC
many,TRBV7-2,TRBJ2-7,TRBD1,CASSSRDRTYEQYF,TGTGCCAGCAGCTCCCGGGACAGGACCTACGAGCAGTACTTC
-,TRBV11-2,TRBJ2-7,TRBD2,CASSLVYLRTSGSERGLHEQYF,TGTGCCAGCAGCTTAGTCTATCTTCGGACTAGCGGGTCAGAAAGGGGGCTCCACGAGCAGTACTTC
many,TRBV19,TRBJ1-5,-,CASSPIGSSNQPQHF,TGTGCCAGTAGTCCTATTGGGAGTAGCAATCAGCCCCAGCATTTT
many,TRBV6-2/TRBV6-3,TRBJ2-5,-,CASSLFKLMGETQYF,TGTGCCAGCAGTTTATTCAAGCTAATGGGGGAGACCCAGTACTTC